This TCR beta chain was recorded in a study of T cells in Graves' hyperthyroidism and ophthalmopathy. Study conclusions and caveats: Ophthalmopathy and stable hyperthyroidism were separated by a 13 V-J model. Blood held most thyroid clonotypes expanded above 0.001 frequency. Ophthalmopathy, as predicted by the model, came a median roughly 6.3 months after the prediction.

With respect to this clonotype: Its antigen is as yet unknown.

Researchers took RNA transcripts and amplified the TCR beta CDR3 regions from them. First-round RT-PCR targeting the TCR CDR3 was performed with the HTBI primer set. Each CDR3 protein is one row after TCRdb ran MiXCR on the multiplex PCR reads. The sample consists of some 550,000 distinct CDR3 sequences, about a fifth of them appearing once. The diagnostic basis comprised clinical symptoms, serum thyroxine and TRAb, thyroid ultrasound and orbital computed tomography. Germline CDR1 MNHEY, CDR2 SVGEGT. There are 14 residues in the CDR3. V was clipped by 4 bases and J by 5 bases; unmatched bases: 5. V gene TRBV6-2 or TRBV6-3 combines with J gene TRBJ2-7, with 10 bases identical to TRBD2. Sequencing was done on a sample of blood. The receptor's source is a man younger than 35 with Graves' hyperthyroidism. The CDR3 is CASSFGTSVDEQYF. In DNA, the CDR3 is TGTGCCAGCAGTTTCGGGACTAGCGTAGACGAGCAGTACTTC.